This T cell receptor beta chain was captured in a study of T-cell reconstitution after alpha-beta-depleted transplantation in children. The V gene's germline CDR1 is LGHNA and CDR2 YSLEER. With 5 bases clipped from V and 7 bases from J, the junction kept 7 bases outside the gene matches. The CDR3 is made up of 14 amino acids. Unique molecular identifiers featured in how the TCRbeta library was prepared. TCRdb independently ran MiXCR on the PCR reads; one entry per CDR3 protein. The sample consists of just over 950,000 distinct CDR3 sequences, about 29% of them appearing once. Sequences were derived from PBMCs, mostly from graft donor cells, sampled 360 days after TCRalphabeta/CD19-depleted stem cell transplant. The gene calls are TRBV4-3 and TRBJ1-5, with 8 nucleotides matching TRBD1. The source is a boy under three years old who had a stem cell transplant for SCID, so the T cells may come from the graft donor. CDR3 protein: CASSSYRGGQPQHF. In nucleotides, the CDR3 is TGCGCCAGCAGCTCATACAGGGGGGGCCAGCCCCAGCATTTT.